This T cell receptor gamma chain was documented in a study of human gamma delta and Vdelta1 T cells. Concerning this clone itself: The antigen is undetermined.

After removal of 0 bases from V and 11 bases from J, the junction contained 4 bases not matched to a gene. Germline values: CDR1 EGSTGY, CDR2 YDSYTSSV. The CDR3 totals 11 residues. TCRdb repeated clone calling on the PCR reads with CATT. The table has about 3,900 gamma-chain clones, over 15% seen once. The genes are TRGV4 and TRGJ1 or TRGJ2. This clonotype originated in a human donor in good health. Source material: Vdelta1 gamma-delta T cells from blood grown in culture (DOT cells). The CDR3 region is CATWDGIEKLF. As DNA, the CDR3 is TGTGCCACCTGGGATGGGATAGAGAAACTCTTT.